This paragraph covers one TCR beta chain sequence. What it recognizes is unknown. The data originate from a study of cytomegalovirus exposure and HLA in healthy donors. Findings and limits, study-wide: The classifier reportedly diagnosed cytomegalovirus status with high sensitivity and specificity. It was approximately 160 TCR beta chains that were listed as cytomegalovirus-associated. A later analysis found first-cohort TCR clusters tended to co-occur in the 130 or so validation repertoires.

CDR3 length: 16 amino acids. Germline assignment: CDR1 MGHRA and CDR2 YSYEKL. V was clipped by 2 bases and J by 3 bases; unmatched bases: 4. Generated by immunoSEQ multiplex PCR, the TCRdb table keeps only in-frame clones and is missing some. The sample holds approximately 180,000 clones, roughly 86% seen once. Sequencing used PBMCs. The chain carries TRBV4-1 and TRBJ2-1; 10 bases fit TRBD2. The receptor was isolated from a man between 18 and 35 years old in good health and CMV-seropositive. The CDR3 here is CASSQLGLANYNEQFF. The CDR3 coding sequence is TGCGCCAGCAGCCAATTGGGACTAGCGAACTACAATGAGCAGTTCTTC.